This TCR beta chain came from a study of beta chain features in type 1 diabetes. Sequenced material consisted of expressed TCRB transcripts (all of the isolated RNA was reverse transcribed). Assay used: immunoSEQ multiplex PCR; TCRdb lists only in-frame clones, some missing. This sample carries roughly 180,000 clones, more than 10% of them seen once, and the ten largest clones take approximately 0.64%. The CDR3 length is 13 residues. Between the trimmed V and J ends, which lost 3 bases and 2 bases, there was a span of 8 bases. Germline CDR1 and CDR2: MGHRA and YSYEKL. With respect to this clone: Its antigen is unidentified.

Findings of the study overall: Fewer insertions but more deletions were seen at VDJ junctions in type 1 diabetes patients.

Using CD45RO/CCR7/CD25/CD127/CD95/CD27, CD4+ naive, central memory, regulatory and stem cell-like memory cells were sorted. Sorting produced populations that all topped 95% purity. The receptor's source is a woman aged 18 to 35 in good health. Sequenced material: central memory CD4+ T cells from blood. The V gene is TRBV4-1, the J gene TRBJ2-7; D is uncertain. The CDR3 bases are TGCGCCAGCAGCCAGAGGTCTCCCTACGAGCAGTACTTC. Translated: CASSQRSPYEQYF.